Listed here are 11 T cell receptor beta chains from one sample, sequenced in a study of cytomegalovirus exposure and HLA in healthy donors. Primers: 60 Vbeta forward and 13 Jbeta reverse. Sequencing used immunoSEQ multiplex PCR; TCRdb keeps in-frame clones, though not all of them. The data hold 100,000 to 150,000 clones, with around 83% observed a single time. Sequenced input: PBMCs. The receptors were gathered from a girl aged 2 to 10 in good health and CMV-seronegative.

The chain uses TRBV9 and TRBJ2-2; 7 bases match TRBD1. CDR1 and CDR2 (germline): SGDLS, YYNGEE. Germline trimming cut 2 bases from V and 2 bases from J; bases unmatched to any gene: 6. This CDR3 has 16 residues. CDR3 protein: CASSVGQESNTGELFF. Written as DNA, the CDR3 is TGTGCCAGCAGCGTCGGACAGGAGTCAAACACCGGGGAGCTGTTTTTT. Complete variable domain (other parts from reference TRBV9 and TRBJ2-2): DSGVTQTPKHLITATGQRVTLRCSPRSGDLSVYWYQQSLDQGLQFLIQYYNGEERAKGNILERFSAQQFPDLHSELNLSSLELGDSALYFCASSVGQESNTGELFFGEGSRLTVL.

The rearrangement uses TRBV19 and TRBJ2-1; 14 positions match TRBD2. This CDR3 contains 16 residues. The ends lost 5 bases at V and 7 bases at J; junction bases unmatched: 7. Germline V gives CDR1 LNHDA, CDR2 SQIVND (reference sequence). Here the CDR3 reads CASSPGLAGGENEQFF. CDR3 nucleotides: TGTGCCAGTAGTCCCGGACTAGCGGGAGGAGAGAATGAGCAGTTCTTC. The full variable domain, its missing parts supplied by reference TRBV19 and TRBJ2-1, is DGGITQSPKYLFRKEGQNVTLSCEQNLNHDAMYWYRQDPGQGLRLIYYSQIVNDFQKGDIAEGYSVSREKKESFPLTVTSAQKNPTAFYLCASSPGLAGGENEQFFGPGTRLTVL.

The genes are TRBV28 and TRBJ1-2; possibly TRBD1 for D (5 bases). Trimming removed 3 bases from V and 0 bases from J, with 14 bases in between. The CDR3 is made up of 16 amino acids. Germline CDR1 is MDHEN and CDR2 is SYDVKM. This CDR3 reads CASSFYRGGANYGYTF. Here the CDR3 DNA reads TGTGCCAGCAGTTTCTATAGGGGTGGGGCTAACTATGGCTACACCTTC.

This sequence joins TRBV4-3 and TRBJ2-7, with TRBD1 as a possible D gene (5 bases). The CDR3 totals 16 residues. Trimming removed 0 bases at V and 0 bases at J, with 12 bases between. The V gene's germline CDR1 is LGHNA and CDR2 YSLEER. The DNA for the CDR3 is TGCGCCAGCAGCCAAGAAGACACAGACAGCTCCTACGAGCAGTACTTC. It yields the protein CASSQEDTDSSYEQYF.

The gene calls are TRBV28 and TRBJ2-7, with TRBD1 identical over 8 bases. The CDR3 sequence is 15 residues long. Trimming at V came to 3 bases and at J to 7 bases, leaving 11 bases not matched to a gene. Germline V gene data show CDR1 as MDHEN and CDR2 as SYDVKM. The chain's CDR3 is CASSFTRGLSGEQYF. CDR3 sequence (DNA): TGTGCCAGCAGTTTTACCAGGGGGCTGTCGGGGGAGCAGTACTTC.

The chain employs TRBV7-6 and TRBJ1-2; tentative D call: TRBD1 (5 bases). Germline V gene data show CDR1 as SGHVS and CDR2 as FNYEAQ. This CDR3 has 14 residues. Between the trimmed V and J ends, which lost 5 bases and 1 base, there was a span of 11 bases. The CDR3 DNA reads as TGTGCCAGCAGCGCGGGACCATTTAACTATGGCTACACCTTC. Translated, it gives CASSAGPFNYGYTF.

The chain carries TRBV19 and TRBJ1-2; 7 bases are shared with TRBD1. CDR3 length equals 15 residues. The ends lost 3 bases at V and 1 base at J; junction bases unmatched: 5. Germline V gene lookup returns CDR1 LNHDA and CDR2 SQIVND (reference sequence). The CDR3 nucleotides read TGTGCCAGTAGTATCCGGGACAGCTATAACTATGGCTACACCTTC. Its protein is CASSIRDSYNYGYTF.

The chain has TRBV9 and TRBJ2-5; a possible D gene is TRBD1 (6 bases). The CDR3 totals 15 residues. Trimming shortened V by 0 bases and J by 1 base, and 10 bases separated the two germline ends. Germline loops: CDR1 SGDLS, CDR2 YYNGEE. CDR3 coding DNA: TGTGCCAGCAGCGTAGGGGGGCAGCTCCAAGAGACCCAGTACTTC. Translating it yields CASSVGGQLQETQYF.

The chain carries TRBV12-5 and TRBJ1-1, with 7 positions matching TRBD1. The CDR3 runs to 15 residues. Germline V gives CDR1 LGHNT, CDR2 FRNRAP. V was pared by 7 bases and J by 8 bases, with 16 bases of the junction left unmatched. CDR3 bases: TGTGCTAGTGCCCCGGACGGACAGGTCGGGGGAGAAGCTTTCTTT. Translated, it gives CASAPDGQVGGEAFF.

The rearrangement links TRBV5-1 to TRBJ2-3, with 10 positions matching TRBD2. The CDR3 totals 16 residues. V was pared by 4 bases and J by 2 bases, with 7 bases of the junction left unmatched. Per germline, CDR1 SGHRS and CDR2 YFSETQ. The CDR3 DNA reads TGCGCCAGCAGCCCGGGACTAGCGATCTCCACAGATACGCAGTATTTT. Protein sequence: CASSPGLAISTDTQYF.

This chain uses TRBV7-6 with TRBJ2-1; 8 nucleotides agree with TRBD2. This CDR3 comprises 15 residues. The J segment lost 9 bases and the V segment lost 0 bases, leaving 7 bases of the junction unmatched. Germline V gene sequence: CDR1 SGHVS, CDR2 FNYEAQ. The CDR3 nucleotides are TGTGCCAGCAGCTTAGCGACGCGGGGGGCCGCTGAGCAGTTCTTC. Residues: CASSLATRGAAEQFF.